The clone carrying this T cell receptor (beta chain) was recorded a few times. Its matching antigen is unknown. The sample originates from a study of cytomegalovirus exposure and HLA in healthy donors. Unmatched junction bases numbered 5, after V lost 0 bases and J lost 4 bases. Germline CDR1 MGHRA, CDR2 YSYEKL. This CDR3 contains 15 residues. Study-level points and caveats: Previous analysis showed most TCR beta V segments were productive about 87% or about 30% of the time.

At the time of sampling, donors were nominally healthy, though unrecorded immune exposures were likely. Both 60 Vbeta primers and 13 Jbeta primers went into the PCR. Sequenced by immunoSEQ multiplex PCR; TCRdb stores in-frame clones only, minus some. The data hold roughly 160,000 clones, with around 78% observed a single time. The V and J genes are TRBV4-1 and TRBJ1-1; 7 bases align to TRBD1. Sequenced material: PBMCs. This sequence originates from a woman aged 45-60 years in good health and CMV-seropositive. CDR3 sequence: CASSQDTGDGTEAFF. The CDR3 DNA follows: TGCGCCAGCAGCCAAGACACAGGGGATGGCACTGAAGCTTTCTTT.